This entry features one T cell receptor beta chain sequence. The CDR3 extends over 13 amino acids. Germline CDR1 SGHTA, CDR2 FQGNSA. V dropped 2 bases and J dropped 3 bases, with 7 bases sitting between them. Repertoires were generated with immunoSEQ multiplex PCR, while TCRdb's copy carries only in-frame clones and drops some. Of 50,000 or so clones in the sample, 79% were seen once. The sample comes from a study of OX40 agonist ivuxolimab in advanced cancers. V is TRBV7-2 and J is TRBJ1-1; D might be TRBD1 (5 bases). The clonotype originates from an adult with an advanced solid tumor such as melanoma, head and neck, liver or kidney cancer. The material was CD4+ or CD8+ T cells sorted from blood, obtained in a trial of the OX40 agonist ivuxolimab. The CDR3 protein is CASSLTGYTEAFF. CDR3 in DNA: TGTGCCAGCAGCTTAACAGGATACACTGAAGCTTTCTTT.